Listed below are T cell receptor beta chains from one sample, sequenced in a study of neurological immune-mediated disorders. Each CDR3 protein gets one entry after TCRdb re-called the 5' RACE reads with MiXCR. The table records some 48,000 distinct CDR3 sequences, 9% to 12% of them present only once. Sequencing was performed on PBMCs. These receptors were obtained from a woman in her 40s with HTLV-1-associated myelopathy (HAM/TSP). CDR3s include the opening cysteine and the closing phenylalanine or tryptophan. Fields, in order: D gene, clone size, V gene, J gene, CDR3 protein, CDR3 DNA. D genes are given only for firm matches. Clone size appears in some rows only: once, few, many, or a class for an expanded clone.

TRBD1	many	TRBV27	TRBJ1-5	CASRSSGGLSYKSASQHF	TGTGCCAGCAGATCTTCAGGGGGCCTTAGTTACAAATCAGCTTCCCAGCATTTT
NA	many	TRBV14	TRBJ2-7	CASSPGETSRQYF	TGTGCCAGCAGCCCAGGCGAAACTAGCCGGCAGTACTTC
NA	many	TRBV10-3	TRBJ2-7	CAIRRGSFRYEQYF	TGTGCCATCAGGCGGGGCTCATTTCGCTACGAGCAGTACTTC
NA	many	TRBV7-2	TRBJ1-5	CASSLGAAHQPQHF	TGTGCCAGCAGCTTAGGGGCAGCCCATCAGCCCCAGCATTTT
TRBD2	many	TRBV7-2	TRBJ2-1	CASSTRLAGGLYNEQFF	TGTGCCAGCAGCACCCGACTAGCGGGGGGGCTATACAATGAGCAGTTCTTC
TRBD2	many	TRBV5-1	TRBJ2-1	CASRPLAGGPGEQFF	TGCGCCAGCAGACCTCTAGCGGGGGGGCCGGGTGAGCAGTTCTTC
NA	many	TRBV6-1	TRBJ2-3	CASIGLAGADTQYF	TGTGCCAGCATTGGGCTAGCAGGGGCAGATACGCAGTATTTT
NA	many	TRBV25-1	TRBJ2-6	CAMRSGANVLTF	TGTGCCATGCGCTCTGGGGCCAACGTCCTGACTTTC
NA	many	TRBV7-6	TRBJ1-1	CASSPGDTEAFF	TGTGCCAGCAGCCCAGGGGACACTGAAGCTTTCTTT
TRBD2	many	TRBV7-2	TRBJ2-3	CASSLLLAGGSNTQYF	TGTGCCAGCAGCTTGTTACTAGCGGGGGGGTCGAATACGCAGTATTTT
NA	many	TRBV5-6	TRBJ2-1	CASSLAGDPYNEQFF	TGTGCCAGCAGCTTAGCTGGGGACCCATACAATGAGCAGTTCTTC
NA	many	TRBV12-3/TRBV12-4	TRBJ1-2	CASSFGGPDYGYTF	TGTGCCAGCAGTTTCGGGGGACCGGACTATGGCTACACCTTC
NA	many	TRBV3-1	TRBJ2-1	CASSTLGVGQFF	TGTGCCAGCAGCACTCTTGGGGTAGGGCAGTTCTTC
NA	many	TRBV7-2	TRBJ2-2	CASSAPLVNGELFF	TGTGCCAGCAGCGCCCCGTTAGTCAACGGGGAGCTGTTTTTT
TRBD1	many	TRBV6-2/TRBV6-3	TRBJ1-2	CASTDRGSDGYTF	TGTGCCAGCACCGACAGGGGGTCCGATGGCTACACCTTC
NA	many	TRBV4-3	TRBJ1-3	CASSQDWAGGNTIYF	TGCGCCAGCAGCCAAGATTGGGCAGGCGGAAACACCATATATTTT
NA	NA	TRBV30	TRBJ2-1	CAWNRGRSYNEQFF	TGTGCCTGGAATAGGGGCAGGTCCTACAATGAGCAGTTCTTC
TRBD1	many	TRBV10-3	TRBJ2-5	CAIRTTPGTDIPQYF	TGTGCCATCAGAACCACCCCCGGGACAGATATTCCCCAGTACTTC
NA	many	TRBV18	TRBJ2-5	CASSRPGQSQETQYF	TGTGCCAGCTCACGTCCGGGCCAGAGCCAAGAGACCCAGTACTTC
NA	many	TRBV20-1	TRBJ1-2	CSAREGYGYTF	TGCAGTGCCCGGGAGGGGTATGGCTACACCTTC
NA	NA	TRBV14	TRBJ1-1	CASSQSRGIDTTNTGAFF	TGTGCCAGCAGCCAATCTAGGGGAATTGACACCACTAACACTGGAGCTTTCTTT
TRBD1	many	TRBV19	TRBJ2-1	CASSIGQGDNEQFF	TGTGCCAGTAGTATTGGACAGGGGGACAATGAGCAGTTCTTC
NA	few	TRBV7-8	TRBJ1-4	CASSLSRSNEKLFF	TGTGCCAGCAGCTTATCCCGGAGTAATGAAAAACTGTTTTTT